This TCR beta chain was sequenced for a study of T cells in Graves' hyperthyroidism and ophthalmopathy. Study outcomes and limitations: With a median lead of around 6.7 months before onset, the model predicted ophthalmopathy.

What was amplified from RNA transcripts were TCR beta CDR3 regions. During a first-round RT-PCR of the TCR CDR3, the HTBI primer set was used. A single record per CDR3 protein comes from TCRdb applying MiXCR to the multiplex PCR reads. The profile shows about half a million distinct CDR3 sequences, roughly 25% of them singletons. This CDR3 contains 12 residues. The germline V gene has CDR1 SQVTM and CDR2 ANQGSEA. This clonotype was picked up many times. The antigen remains unidentified. This sequence was found in a woman aged 30 to 39 with Graves' ophthalmopathy. Source material: blood. The chain employs TRBV29-1 and TRBJ2-5; D possibly corresponds to TRBD2 (5 bases). CDR3 sequence: CTTADYQETQYF. The DNA for the CDR3 is TGCACCACGGCGGACTACCAAGAGACCCAGTACTTC.